These T cell receptor beta chains were read from a single sample in a study of blood T cell repertoires in COVID-19. Profiled with immunoSEQ multiplex PCR; TCRdb holds only in-frame clones, not every one. Among roughly 500,000 clones listed, 85% to 90% were seen once. Sequencing was carried out using PBMCs or T cells enriched from blood (not recorded which). These receptors were obtained from a woman in her forties who had recovered from COVID-19. CDR3s include the opening cysteine and the closing phenylalanine or tryptophan. Fields, in order: D gene, J gene, V gene, CDR3 length, clone size, CDR3 DNA, CDR3 protein. The D gene is left open where the match is weak. Rows give clone size only sometimes, using once, few, many, or a class for an expanded clone.

D: .
J: TRBJ1-1
V: TRBV10-3
length: 13
size: .
DNA: TGTGCCATCAGTGCCGGGGTGGACACTGAAGCTTTCTTT
CDR3: CAISAGVDTEAFF

D: TRBD1
J: TRBJ2-3
V: TRBV5-1
length: 18
size: .
DNA: TGCGCCAGCAGCTTGGGTCTACGGGACAGGGTGACAACAGATACGCAGTATTTT
CDR3: CASSLGLRDRVTTDTQYF

D: TRBD2
J: TRBJ2-1
V: TRBV15
length: 16
size: .
DNA: TGTGCCACCAGCAGACAACTAGCGGGAGGATTAGATGAGCAGTTCTTC
CDR3: CATSRQLAGGLDEQFF

D: TRBD1
J: TRBJ1-5
V: TRBV7-9
length: 19
size: once
DNA: TGTGCCAGCAGCTTAAGCCCCGGGACAGGGTATGGGGGCAATCAGCCCCAGCATTTT
CDR3: CASSLSPGTGYGGNQPQHF

D: .
J: TRBJ2-3
V: TRBV15
length: 17
size: .
DNA: TGTGCCACCAGCAGAGATCTTGTGGACTCCGGCACAGATACGCAGTATTTT
CDR3: CATSRDLVDSGTDTQYF

D: TRBD1
J: TRBJ2-7
V: TRBV9
length: 17
size: .
DNA: TGTGCCAGCAGCCTGACACTGGACAGGGGGCCCCTCTACGAGCAGTACTTC
CDR3: CASSLTLDRGPLYEQYF

D: .
J: TRBJ1-2
V: TRBV5-1
length: 13
size: .
DNA: TGCGCCAGCAGCCTAACGCGAGTCTATGGCTACACCTTC
CDR3: CASSLTRVYGYTF

D: .
J: TRBJ2-1
V: TRBV11-2
length: 14
size: .
DNA: TGTGCCAGCAGCCCCCCCGGGATATACAATGAGCAGTTCTTC
CDR3: CASSPPGIYNEQFF

D: .
J: TRBJ1-1
V: TRBV19
length: 12
size: .
DNA: TGTGCCACCAAGGTGGGGGGCACTGAAGCTTTCTTT
CDR3: CATKVGGTEAFF

D: TRBD1
J: TRBJ1-4
V: TRBV30
length: 13
size: .
DNA: TGTGCCTTGTCACAGGGGGTAACTGGGAAACTGTTTTTT
CDR3: CALSQGVTGKLFF

D: TRBD1
J: TRBJ1-2
V: TRBV5-6
length: 14
size: once
DNA: TGTGCCAGCAGCTTGGACAGGGGGAACTATGGCTACACCTTC
CDR3: CASSLDRGNYGYTF

D: TRBD1
J: TRBJ2-7
V: TRBV27
length: 15
size: .
DNA: TGTGCCAGCAGTCCCAGACAGGGGGGAGCCTACGAGCAGTACTTC
CDR3: CASSPRQGGAYEQYF

D: .
J: TRBJ2-1
V: TRBV11-2
length: 16
size: .
DNA: TGTGCCAGCAGCTTAGGGGTGGCGGGGAAAGGCAATGAGCAGTTCTTC
CDR3: CASSLGVAGKGNEQFF

D: TRBD1
J: TRBJ1-2
V: TRBV7-2
length: 16
size: .
DNA: TGTGCCAGCAGCACCTTCGGACAGGGGATTGACTATGGCTACACCTTC
CDR3: CASSTFGQGIDYGYTF

D: .
J: TRBJ2-1
V: TRBV19
length: 11
size: .
DNA: TGTGCTATTAGGCTAGGCAATGAGCAGTTCTTC
CDR3: CAIRLGNEQFF

D: TRBD1
J: TRBJ1-4
V: TRBV4-2
length: 15
size: .
DNA: TGTGCCAGCAGCCCTTCCGGGACAGGCGGTGAAAAACTGTTTTTT
CDR3: CASSPSGTGGEKLFF

D: TRBD1
J: TRBJ1-2
V: TRBV7-2
length: 14
size: .
DNA: TGTGCCAGCAGCTTGGCACCGGGACAGGGGGTTAGCACCTTC
CDR3: CASSLAPGQGVSTF

D: .
J: TRBJ2-3
V: TRBV19
length: 15
size: .
DNA: TGTGCCAGTAGTATTGCGGGGTCGGGCACAGATACGCAGTATTTT
CDR3: CASSIAGSGTDTQYF

D: .
J: TRBJ2-3
V: TRBV4-1
length: 17
size: .
DNA: TGCGCCAGCAGCCAAGAAAAAACATCCCCCAGCACAGATACGCAGTATTTT
CDR3: CASSQEKTSPSTDTQYF

D: .
J: TRBJ2-3
V: TRBV10-3
length: 12
size: .
DNA: TGTGCCATCAGTGAGTCGCGGGGTACGCAGTATTTT
CDR3: CAISESRGTQYF

D: .
J: TRBJ1-3
V: TRBV7-9
length: 14
size: .
DNA: TGTGCCAGCAGCTTATCAGGGCAGGGAAACACCATATATTTT
CDR3: CASSLSGQGNTIYF

D: TRBD2
J: TRBJ2-1
V: TRBV4-3
length: 16
size: .
DNA: TGCGCCAGCAGCCAAGATACTAGCGGGATGGACAATGAGCAGTTCTTC
CDR3: CASSQDTSGMDNEQFF

D: TRBD1
J: TRBJ2-7
V: TRBV9
length: 17
size: .
DNA: TGTGCCAGCAGCGCCGGGACAGGCGGACTAAACCCCTACGAGCAGTACTTC
CDR3: CASSAGTGGLNPYEQYF

D: .
J: TRBJ2-7
V: TRBV5-1
length: 15
size: .
DNA: TGCGCCAGCAGCCAGAATTCCGGCGGGACCTACGAGCAGTACTTC
CDR3: CASSQNSGGTYEQYF

D: TRBD2
J: TRBJ2-1
V: TRBV4-3
length: 20
size: .
DNA: TGCGCCAGCAGCCCATACGGGGGGCTAGCGGGAGGGCCCAGCTACAATGAGCAGTTCTTC
CDR3: CASSPYGGLAGGPSYNEQFF

D: .
J: TRBJ2-7
V: TRBV5-1
length: 14
size: .
DNA: TGCGCCAGCAGCCTATCGACACAAACCTACGAGCAGTACTTC
CDR3: CASSLSTQTYEQYF

D: .
J: TRBJ1-2
V: TRBV7-9
length: 14
size: .
DNA: TGTGCCAGCTCCCTGCGGCAGGGCAAGGATGGCTACACCTTC
CDR3: CASSLRQGKDGYTF